This T cell receptor beta chain was captured by sequencing in a study of radiation and T cells in renal cell carcinoma. Study-level background: Nephrectomy followed 15 Gy stereotactic body radiation by 4 weeks.

Of note for this clone: Its specificity is not known.

General study results and limits: In blood, top tumor clones expanded by 2 weeks, shrinking by 4.

This CDR3 contains 16 residues. Germline V gene data show CDR1 as MNHEY and CDR2 as SMNVEV (reference sequence). V lost 4 bases, J lost 4 bases, and 6 bases stayed unmatched. Some clones are missing from TCRdb's copy, which holds only in-frame ones; the method was immunoSEQ multiplex PCR. This sample has about 49,000 clones, with 80% found just once. Time point in this sample: blood 2 weeks post-SBRT. Treatment reported: 15 Gy SBRT to primary tumor, nephrectomy 4 weeks later. The patient's renal cell carcinoma had clear cell pathology. This TCR was sampled from a woman in her 70s with renal cell carcinoma. The rearrangement links TRBV27 to TRBJ2-2, with TRBD2 identical over 10 bases. Sequenced here: blood, sampled from a patient whose treatment included radiotherapy and nephrectomy. The chain's CDR3 is CASSSAGGPRTGELFF. The CDR3 DNA is TGTGCCAGCAGTTCAGCGGGGGGGCCGCGCACCGGGGAGCTGTTTTTT.